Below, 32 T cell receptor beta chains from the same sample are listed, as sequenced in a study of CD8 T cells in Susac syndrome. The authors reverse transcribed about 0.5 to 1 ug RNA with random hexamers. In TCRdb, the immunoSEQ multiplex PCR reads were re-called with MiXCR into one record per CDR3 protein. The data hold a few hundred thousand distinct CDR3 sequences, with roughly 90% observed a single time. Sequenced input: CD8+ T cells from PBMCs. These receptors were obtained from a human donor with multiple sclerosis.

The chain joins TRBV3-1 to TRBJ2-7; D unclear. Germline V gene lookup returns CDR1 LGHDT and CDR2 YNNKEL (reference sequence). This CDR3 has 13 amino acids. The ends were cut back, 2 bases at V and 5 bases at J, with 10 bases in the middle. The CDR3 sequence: CASSQWVWNEQYF. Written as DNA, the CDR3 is TGTGCCAGCAGCCAATGGGTTTGGAACGAGCAGTACTTC.

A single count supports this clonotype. The CDR3 region is CAWSGIREAGAYNEQFF. The CDR3 bases are TGTGCCTGGAGTGGGATCCGAGAAGCGGGAGCATACAATGAGCAGTTCTTC. This chain links TRBV30 with TRBJ2-1; 8 bases match TRBD2. There are 17 residues in the CDR3. Trimming removed 1 base from V and 4 bases from J; junction bases left unmatched: 12. CDR1 GTSNPN and CDR2 SVGIG come from the germline V gene (reference sequence).

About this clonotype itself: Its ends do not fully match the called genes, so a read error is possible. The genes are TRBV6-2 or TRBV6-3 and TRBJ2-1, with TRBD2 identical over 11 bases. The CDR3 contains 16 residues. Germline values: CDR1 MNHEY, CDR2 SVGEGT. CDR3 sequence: CASSYSPSGGYNEQFF. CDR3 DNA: TGTGCCAGCAGCTACTCCCCTAGCGGGGGGTACAATGAGCAGTTCTTC.

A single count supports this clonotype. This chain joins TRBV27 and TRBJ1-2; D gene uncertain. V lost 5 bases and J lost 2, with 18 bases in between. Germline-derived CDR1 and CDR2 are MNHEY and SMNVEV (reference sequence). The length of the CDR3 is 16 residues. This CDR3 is CASSPSGRQDNYGYTF. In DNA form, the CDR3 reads TGTGCCAGCAGTCCCTCGGGCAGGCAGGACAACTATGGCTACACCTTC.

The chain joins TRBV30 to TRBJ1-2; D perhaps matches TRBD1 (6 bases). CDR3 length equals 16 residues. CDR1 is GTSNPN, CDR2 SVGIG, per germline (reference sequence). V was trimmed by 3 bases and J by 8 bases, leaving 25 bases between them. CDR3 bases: TGTGCCTGGAGCCTACAGGGCGGGAGCTTCGTTATAGGCTACACCTTC. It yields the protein CAWSLQGGSFVIGYTF.

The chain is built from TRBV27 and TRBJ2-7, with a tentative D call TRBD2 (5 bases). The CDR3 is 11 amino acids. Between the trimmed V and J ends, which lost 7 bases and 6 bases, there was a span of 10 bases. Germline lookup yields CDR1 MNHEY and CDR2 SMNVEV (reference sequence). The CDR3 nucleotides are TGTGCCAGCATCAACGGAGGCGAGCAGTACTTC. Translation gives CASINGGEQYF.

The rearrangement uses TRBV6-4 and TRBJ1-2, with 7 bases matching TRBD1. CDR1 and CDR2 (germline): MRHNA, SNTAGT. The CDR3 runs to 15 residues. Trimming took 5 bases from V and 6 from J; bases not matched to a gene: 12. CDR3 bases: TGTGCCAGCAGTCCCTCCACAGGGGACGGGCATGGCTACACCTTC. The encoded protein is CASSPSTGDGHGYTF.

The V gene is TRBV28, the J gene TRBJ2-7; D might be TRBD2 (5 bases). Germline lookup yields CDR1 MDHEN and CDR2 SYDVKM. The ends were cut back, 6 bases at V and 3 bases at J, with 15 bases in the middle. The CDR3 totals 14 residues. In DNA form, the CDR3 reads TGTGCCAGCAGCTATTATCCCGGGAACTACGAGCAGTACTTC. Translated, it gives CASSYYPGNYEQYF.

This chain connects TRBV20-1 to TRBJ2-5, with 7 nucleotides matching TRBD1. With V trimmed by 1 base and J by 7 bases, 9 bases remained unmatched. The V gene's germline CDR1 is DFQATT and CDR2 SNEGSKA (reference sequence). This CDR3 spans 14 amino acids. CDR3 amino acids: CSARGETGLGTQYF. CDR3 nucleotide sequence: TGCAGTGCTAGAGGGGAGACAGGGCTGGGGACCCAGTACTTC.

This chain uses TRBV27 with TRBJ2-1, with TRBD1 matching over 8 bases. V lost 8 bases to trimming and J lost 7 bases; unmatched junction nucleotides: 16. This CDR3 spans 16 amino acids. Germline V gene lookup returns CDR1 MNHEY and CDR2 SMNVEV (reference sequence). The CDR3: CASLFRPGGFQNEQFF. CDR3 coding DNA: TGTGCCAGCCTTTTCCGGCCAGGGGGCTTTCAAAATGAGCAGTTCTTC.

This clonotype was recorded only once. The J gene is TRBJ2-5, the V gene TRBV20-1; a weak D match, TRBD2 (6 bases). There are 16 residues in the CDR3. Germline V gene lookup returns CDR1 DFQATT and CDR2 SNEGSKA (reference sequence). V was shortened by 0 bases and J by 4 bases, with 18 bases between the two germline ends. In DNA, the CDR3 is TGCAGTGCTAGAGATGCGGGGATAATCGAGAGAGAGACCCAGTACTTC. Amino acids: CSARDAGIIERETQYF.

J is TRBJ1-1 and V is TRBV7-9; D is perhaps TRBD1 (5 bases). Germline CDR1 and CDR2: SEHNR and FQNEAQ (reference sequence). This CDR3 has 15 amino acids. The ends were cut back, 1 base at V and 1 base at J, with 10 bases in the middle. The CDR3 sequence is CASSLGGTANTEAFF. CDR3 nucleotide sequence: TGTGCCAGCAGCTTAGGAGGGACCGCGAACACTGAAGCTTTCTTT. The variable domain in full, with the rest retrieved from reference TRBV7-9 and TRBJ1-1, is DTGVSQNPRHKITKRGQNVTFRCDPISEHNRLYWYRQTLGQGPEFLTYFQNEAQLEKSRLLSDRFSAERPKGSFSTLEIQRTEQGDSAMYLCASSLGGTANTEAFFGQGTRLTVV.

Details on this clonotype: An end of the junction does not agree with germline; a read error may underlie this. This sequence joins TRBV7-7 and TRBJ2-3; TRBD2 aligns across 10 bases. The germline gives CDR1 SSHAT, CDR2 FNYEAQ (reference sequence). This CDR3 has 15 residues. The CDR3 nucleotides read TGTGCTAGCAGCTTACTAGCGGGGATCACAGATACGCAGTATTTT. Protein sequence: CASSLLAGITDTQYF.

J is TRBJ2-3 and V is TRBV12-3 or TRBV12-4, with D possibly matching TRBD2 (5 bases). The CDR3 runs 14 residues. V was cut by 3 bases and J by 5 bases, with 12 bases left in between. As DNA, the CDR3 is TGTGCCAGCAGTTTGAATCTCCGGGGAGATACGCAGTATTTT. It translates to CASSLNLRGDTQYF.

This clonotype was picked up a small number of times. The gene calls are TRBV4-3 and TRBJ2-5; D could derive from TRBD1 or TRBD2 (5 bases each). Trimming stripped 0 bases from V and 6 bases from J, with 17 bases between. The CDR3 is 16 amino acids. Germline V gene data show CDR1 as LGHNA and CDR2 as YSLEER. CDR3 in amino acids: CASSQDERTGLQTQYF. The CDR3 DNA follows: TGCGCCAGCAGCCAAGACGAGAGGACGGGGCTTCAGACCCAGTACTTC.

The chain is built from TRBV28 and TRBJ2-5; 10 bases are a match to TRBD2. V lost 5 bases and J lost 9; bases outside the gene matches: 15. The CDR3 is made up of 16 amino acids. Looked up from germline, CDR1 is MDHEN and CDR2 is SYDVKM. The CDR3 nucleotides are TGTGCCAGCAGTAACCCGGGACTAGCGTTTAAAAAGGCCCAGTACTTC. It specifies CASSNPGLAFKKAQYF.

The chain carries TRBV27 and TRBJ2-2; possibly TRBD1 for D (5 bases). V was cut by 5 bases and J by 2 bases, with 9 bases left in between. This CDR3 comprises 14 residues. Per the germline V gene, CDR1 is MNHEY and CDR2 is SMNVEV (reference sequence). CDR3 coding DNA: TGTGCCAGCAGTCGACAGAGAAACACCGGGGAGCTGTTTTTT. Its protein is CASSRQRNTGELFF.

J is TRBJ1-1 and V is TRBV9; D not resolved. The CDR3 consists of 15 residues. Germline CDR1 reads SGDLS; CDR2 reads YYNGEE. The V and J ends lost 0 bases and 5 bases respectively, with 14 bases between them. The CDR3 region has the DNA TGTGCCAGCAGCGTAGGGGCAAGGATGGGGACTGAAGCTTTCTTT. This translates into CASSVGARMGTEAFF.

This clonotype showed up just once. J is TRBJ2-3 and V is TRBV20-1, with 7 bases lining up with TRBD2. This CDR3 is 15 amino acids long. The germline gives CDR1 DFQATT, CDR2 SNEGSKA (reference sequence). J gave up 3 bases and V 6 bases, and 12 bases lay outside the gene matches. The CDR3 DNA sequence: TGCAGTGCCATCGGACTAGGAAAGGGTACAGATACGCAGTATTTT. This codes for CSAIGLGKGTDTQYF.

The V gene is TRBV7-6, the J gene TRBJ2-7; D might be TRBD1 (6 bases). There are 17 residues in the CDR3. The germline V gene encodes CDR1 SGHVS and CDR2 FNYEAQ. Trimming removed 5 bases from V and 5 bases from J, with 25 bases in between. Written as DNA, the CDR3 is TGTGCCAGCAGCCCCGGTACCCCCGGGACATTCTTCCACGAGCAGTACTTC. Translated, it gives CASSPGTPGTFFHEQYF.

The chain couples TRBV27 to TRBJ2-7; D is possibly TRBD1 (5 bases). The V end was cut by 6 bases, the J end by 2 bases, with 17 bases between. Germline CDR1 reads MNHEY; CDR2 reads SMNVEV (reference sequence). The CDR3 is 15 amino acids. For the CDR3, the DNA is TGTGCCAGCAGGTATAGGGGATTGTTAGCCTACGAGCAGTACTTC. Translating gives CASRYRGLLAYEQYF.

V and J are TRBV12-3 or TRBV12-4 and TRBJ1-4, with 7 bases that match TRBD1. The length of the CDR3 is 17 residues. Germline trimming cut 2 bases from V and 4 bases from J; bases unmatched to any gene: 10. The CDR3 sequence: CASSLLLGQELNEKLFF. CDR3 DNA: TGTGCCAGCAGTTTACTCCTTGGACAGGAGCTTAATGAAAAACTGTTTTTT.

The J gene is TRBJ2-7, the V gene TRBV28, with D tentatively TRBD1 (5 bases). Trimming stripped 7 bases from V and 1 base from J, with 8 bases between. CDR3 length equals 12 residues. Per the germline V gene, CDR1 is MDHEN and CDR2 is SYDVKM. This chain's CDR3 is CASKTDSYEQYF. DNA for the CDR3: TGTGCCAGCAAGACAGATTCCTACGAGCAGTACTTC.

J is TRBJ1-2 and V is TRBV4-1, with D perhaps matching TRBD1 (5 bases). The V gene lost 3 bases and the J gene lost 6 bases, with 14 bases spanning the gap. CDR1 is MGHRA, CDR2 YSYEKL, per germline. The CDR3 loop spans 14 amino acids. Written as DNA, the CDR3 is TGCGCCAGCAGCCATAAAAGACAGATAGATGGCTACACCTTC. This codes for CASSHKRQIDGYTF.

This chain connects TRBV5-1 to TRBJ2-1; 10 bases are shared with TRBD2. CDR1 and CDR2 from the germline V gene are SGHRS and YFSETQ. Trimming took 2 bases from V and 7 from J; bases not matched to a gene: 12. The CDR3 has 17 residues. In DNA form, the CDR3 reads TGCGCCAGCAGCTTAGCGGGAGGGCGGTTGATTCTGAATGAGCAGTTCTTC. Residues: CASSLAGGRLILNEQFF.

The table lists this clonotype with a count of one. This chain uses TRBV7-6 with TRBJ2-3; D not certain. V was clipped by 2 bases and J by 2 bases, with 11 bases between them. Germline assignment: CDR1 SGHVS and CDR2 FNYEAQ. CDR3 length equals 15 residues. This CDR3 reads CASSLSATTTDTQYF. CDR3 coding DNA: TGTGCCAGCAGCTTATCGGCTACCACCACAGATACGCAGTATTTT. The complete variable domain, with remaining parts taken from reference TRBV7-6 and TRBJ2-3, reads GAGVSQSPRYKVTKRGQDVALRCDPISGHVSLYWYRQALGQGPEFLTYFNYEAQQDKSGLPNDRFSAERPEGSISTLTIQRTEQRDSAMYRCASSLSATTTDTQYFGPGTRLTVL.

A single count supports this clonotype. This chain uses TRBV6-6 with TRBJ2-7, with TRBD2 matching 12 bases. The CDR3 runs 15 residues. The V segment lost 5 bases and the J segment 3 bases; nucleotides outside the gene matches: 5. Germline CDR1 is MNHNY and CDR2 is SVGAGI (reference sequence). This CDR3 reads CASSPTSGSRYEQYF. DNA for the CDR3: TGTGCCAGCAGTCCGACTAGCGGGAGTCGCTACGAGCAGTACTTC.

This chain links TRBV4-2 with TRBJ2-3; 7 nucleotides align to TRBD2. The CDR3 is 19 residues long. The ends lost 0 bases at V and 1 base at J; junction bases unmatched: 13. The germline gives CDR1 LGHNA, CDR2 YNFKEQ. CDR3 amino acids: CASSQDAGEVAIGTDTQYF. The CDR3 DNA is TGTGCCAGCAGCCAAGATGCGGGGGAGGTAGCGATTGGCACAGATACGCAGTATTTT.

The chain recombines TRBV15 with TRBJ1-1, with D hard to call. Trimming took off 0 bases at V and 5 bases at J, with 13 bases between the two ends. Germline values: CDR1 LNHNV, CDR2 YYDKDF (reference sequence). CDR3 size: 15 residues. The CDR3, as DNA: TGTGCCACCAGCAGAGACCTGGGTAGTGGTACTGAAGCTTTCTTT. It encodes CATSRDLGSGTEAFF.

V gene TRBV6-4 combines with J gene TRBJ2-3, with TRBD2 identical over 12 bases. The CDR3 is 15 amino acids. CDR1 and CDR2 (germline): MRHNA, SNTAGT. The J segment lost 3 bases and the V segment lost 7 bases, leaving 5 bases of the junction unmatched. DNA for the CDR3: TGTGCCAGCACCGCTAGCGGGGGGGCGACAGATACGCAGTATTTT. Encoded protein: CASTASGGATDTQYF.

The CDR3 region has the DNA TGTGCCAGCAGCTTAAGTCTAGCGGTAAATGAGCAGTTCTTC. Translated: CASSLSLAVNEQFF. This chain links TRBV7-6 with TRBJ2-1, with 7 bases matching TRBD2. Trimming took 2 bases from V and 7 from J; bases not matched to a gene: 5. CDR3 length equals 14 residues. CDR1 and CDR2 from the germline V gene are SGHVS and FNYEAQ.

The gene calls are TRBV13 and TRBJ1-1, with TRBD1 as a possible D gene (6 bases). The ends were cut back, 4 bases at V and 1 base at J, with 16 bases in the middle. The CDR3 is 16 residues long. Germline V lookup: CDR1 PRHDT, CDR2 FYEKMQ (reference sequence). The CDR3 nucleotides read TGTGCCAGCAGCTGGAGGGGGAGTGGGACGAACACTGAAGCTTTCTTT. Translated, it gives CASSWRGSGTNTEAFF. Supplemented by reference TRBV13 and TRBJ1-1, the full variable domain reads AAGVIQSPRHLIKEKRETATLKCYPIPRHDTVYWYQQGPGQDPQFLISFYEKMQSDKGSIPDRFSAQQFSDYHSELNMSSLELGDSALYFCASSWRGSGTNTEAFFGQGTRLTVV.